Listed below are T cell receptor beta chains from one sample, sequenced in a study of shared clonotypes between healthy human individuals. Clones were sequenced by immunoSEQ multiplex PCR, and TCRdb holds only the in-frame ones, with some missing. The sample includes fewer than 850,000 clones, about 90% of them seen just once. Sequenced sample: memory CD8+ T cells from PBMCs. Every receptor here comes from a man aged 18-30 years in good health. Some clones in this sample may be carry-over from other donors' samples. Both conserved end residues are part of each CDR3. The D gene is left open where the match is weak.

V gene | D gene | CDR3 protein
TRBV7-9 | - | CASSSGLEAGLGYTF
TRBV6-1 | TRBD2 | CASSEILAGGNEQFF
TRBV28 | - | CASRIAVRNNEQFF
TRBV2 | TRBD2 | CASTRLAGGSYNEQFF
TRBV10-3 | TRBD1 | CAISESIGGQFIGEQYF
TRBV27 | - | CASSPGGSNQPQHF
TRBV28 | TRBD1 | CASSDRQGANTEAFF
TRBV4-3 | - | CASSQGAGPMNTEAFF
TRBV7-9 | - | CASSLMGTEAFF
TRBV15 | TRBD1 | CATSRGTGKYEQYF
TRBV28 | - | CASSLEPGSGVGTGELFF
TRBV7-9 | TRBD1 | CASRVQGWTEAFF
TRBV28 | - | CAAHGAGINEKLFF
TRBV19 | TRBD2 | CASSAIIAGVNNEQFF
TRBV21-1 | - | CASHRYRGHNQPQHF
TRBV19 | - | CASSIPGWEQFF
TRBV7-8 | - | CASSLAPTGSGVGIDTQYF
TRBV10-2 | - | CASNGRRDHEQYF
TRBV10-2 | - | CASSVGAGFEQYF
TRBV5-1 | - | CASSLNLESSYNEQFF
TRBV27 | - | CASSLGWRRTNTGELFF
TRBV7-9 | - | CASSLDGTGYEQYF
TRBV28 | - | CASSLLAFSYNEQFF
TRBV6-5 | TRBD2 | CASSERLAGGNEQFF
TRBV30 | - | CAWSPHVDPVKRAQHF
TRBV19 | TRBD1 | CASSTQGADTQYF
TRBV5-6 | - | CASSLELAGAYEQYF
TRBV5-6 | - | CASSLAPGPTDNEQFF
TRBV28 | - | CASSLSRVGVYQPQHF
TRBV7-6 | - | CASSLLGPGDEQYF
TRBV10-1 | TRBD1 | CASRDRGPIQSTYEQYF
TRBV4-2 | TRBD2 | CASSLGTSGINTGELFF
TRBV9 | TRBD1 | CASSATGDRGYEQYF
TRBV5-1 | - | CASSLAHPGQGGYTF
TRBV28 | - | CASSFPGDSSGNTIYF
TRBV6-5 | - | CASSYVDLYEQYF
TRBV7-9 | TRBD2 | CASRPAGVSYNEQFF
TRBV7-9 | - | CASSSQGRGDIQYF
TRBV27 | TRBD2 | CASSQIDILAGGSTDTQYF
TRBV7-9 | - | CASSSSIYGTEAQYF
TRBV19 | - | CASRRDREGFENTEAFF
TRBV28 | - | CATTSVRGEGYTF
TRBV11-2 | - | CASSLGGQNQPQHF
TRBV5-1 | - | CASSPTLTGAGANVLTF
TRBV6-5 | - | CASSNSDEQYF